This TCR beta chain was retrieved from a study of OX40 agonist ivuxolimab in advanced cancers. The repertoire was sequenced with immunoSEQ multiplex PCR; TCRdb's copy has only in-frame clones and lacks some. The sample contains about 130,000 clones, 85% to 95% of which appear only once. Germline lookup yields CDR1 LGHNT and CDR2 FRNRAP. CDR3 size: 10 residues. This sequence joins TRBV12-5 and TRBJ2-7; perhaps D is TRBD1 or TRBD2 (6 bases each). This clonotype originated in an adult with an advanced solid tumor such as melanoma, head and neck, liver or kidney cancer. This material consisted of CD4+ or CD8+ T cells sorted from blood, taken in a trial of the OX40 agonist ivuxolimab. DNA of the CDR3: TGTGCGCGGGGACACAACGAGCAGTACTTC. It codes for CARGHNEQYF. The variable domain in full, completed from reference TRBV12-5 and TRBJ2-7, reads DARVTQTPRHKVTEMGQEVTMRCQPILGHNTVFWYRQTMMQGLELLAYFRNRAPLDDSGMPKDRFSAEMPDATLATLKIQPSEPRDSAVYFCARGHNEQYFGPGTRLTVT.